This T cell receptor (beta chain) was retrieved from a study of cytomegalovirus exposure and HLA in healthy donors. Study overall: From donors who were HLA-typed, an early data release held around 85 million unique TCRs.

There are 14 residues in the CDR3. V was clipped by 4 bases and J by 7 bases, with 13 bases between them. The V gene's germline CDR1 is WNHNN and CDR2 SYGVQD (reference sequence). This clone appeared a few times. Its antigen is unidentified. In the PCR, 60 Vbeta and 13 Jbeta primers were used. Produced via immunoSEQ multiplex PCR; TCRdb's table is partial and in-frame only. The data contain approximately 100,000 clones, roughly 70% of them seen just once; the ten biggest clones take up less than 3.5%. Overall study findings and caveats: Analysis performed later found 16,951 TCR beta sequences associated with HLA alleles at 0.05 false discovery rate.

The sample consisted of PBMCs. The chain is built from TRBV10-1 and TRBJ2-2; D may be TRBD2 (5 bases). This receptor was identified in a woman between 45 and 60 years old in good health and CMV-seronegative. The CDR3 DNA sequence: TGCGCCAGCAGTGGTGAGGGTGGCAACGGGGAGCTGTTTTTT. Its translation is CASSGEGGNGELFF.